This T cell receptor beta chain came from a study of T-cell reconstitution after alpha-beta-depleted transplantation in children. Study-level results: Alpha-beta T cells about two months after transplant reportedly derived from several hundred expanded graft clones. Surviving recipient T cells and thymic progenitors accounted for the high day-60 TCRbeta diversity observed in some patients. Newly made T cells mostly supplied T-cell counts and diversity one year after transplant.

This CDR3 is 15 amino acids long. Per the germline V gene, CDR1 is SGHRS and CDR2 is YFSETQ. Trimming removed 3 bases at V and 7 bases at J, with 16 bases between. This clonotype came up many times. What it recognizes is unknown. Using unique molecular identifiers, the investigators prepared the TCRbeta library. TCRdb processed the PCR reads anew with MiXCR; each CDR3 protein has one entry. The sample lists about 200,000 distinct CDR3 sequences, about 7% seen once, with 5.5% to 6.5% in the top ten. The sequence was obtained from a boy aged 2 to 10 with acute lymphoblastic leukemia, due to receive a stem cell transplant. This chain links TRBV5-1 with TRBJ1-4; a weak D match, TRBD1 (6 bases). The material sequenced was PBMCs, taken before TCRalphabeta/CD19-depleted stem cell transplant. CDR3 loop: CASSWKGESLEKLFF. Here the CDR3 DNA reads TGCGCCAGCAGCTGGAAGGGGGAAAGTCTTGAAAAACTGTTTTTT.